The 9 T cell receptor beta chains given below trace back to one sample, sequenced in a study of OX40 agonist ivuxolimab in advanced cancers. The assay was immunoSEQ multiplex PCR, and TCRdb's table has in-frame clones only and misses some. This sample has some 70,000 clones; roughly 84% occur once, and the top ten carry less than 2.5%. This sample comprised CD4+ or CD8+ T cells sorted from blood, obtained in a trial of the OX40 agonist ivuxolimab. The receptors derive from an adult with an advanced solid tumor such as melanoma, head and neck, liver or kidney cancer.

A few counts support this clone. The chain links TRBV18 to TRBJ1-5, with D possibly being TRBD1 (6 bases). Germline V gene sequence: CDR1 KGHSH, CDR2 LQKENI. This CDR3 contains 14 residues. V lost 3 bases and J 6 bases, leaving 12 bases between the germline ends. CDR3 sequence (DNA): TGTGCCAGCTCACCGAAGGACAGTCCTCAGCCCCAGCATTTT. Translating it yields CASSPKDSPQPQHF.

The V and J genes are TRBV7-2 and TRBJ2-3; no definite D call. Germline assignment: CDR1 SGHTA and CDR2 FQGNSA. The CDR3 sequence is 13 residues long. V was clipped by 5 bases and J by 1 base, with 7 bases between them. The CDR3 nucleotides are TGTGCCAGCAGCCGCCGTCGCACAGATACGCAGTATTTT. Protein sequence: CASSRRRTDTQYF.

V and J are TRBV4-3 and TRBJ2-6; 13 nucleotides agree with TRBD2. CDR1 LGHNA and CDR2 YSLEER come from the germline V gene. This CDR3 is built from 17 residues. V shed 4 bases and J 3 bases; nucleotides not matched to a gene: 3. The chain's CDR3 is CASSRGLAGVGANVLTF. DNA for the CDR3: TGCGCCAGCAGCCGTGGACTAGCGGGAGTTGGGGCCAACGTCCTGACTTTC.

V and J are TRBV9 and TRBJ2-7, with D uncertain. The CDR3 length is 14 residues. Trimming shortened V by 4 bases and J by 4 bases, and 15 bases separated the two germline ends. CDR1 is SGDLS, CDR2 YYNGEE, per germline. DNA of the CDR3: TGTGCCAGCAGCCTTTCTTTAGAAGGGTACGAGCAGTACTTC. Amino acids: CASSLSLEGYEQYF.

The V and J genes are TRBV5-5 and TRBJ1-4; 8 bases match TRBD1. Trimming cost V 3 bases and J 5 bases; bases outside gene matches: 3. Germline CDR1 and CDR2: SGHKS and YYEKEE (reference sequence). This CDR3 is built from 14 residues. CDR3 sequence reads: CASSSGTGNEKLFF. The CDR3 DNA reads as TGTGCCAGCAGCTCCGGGACAGGAAATGAAAAACTGTTTTTT. Drawing the rest from reference TRBV5-5 and TRBJ1-4, the complete variable domain is DAGVTQSPTHLIKTRGQQVTLRCSPISGHKSVSWYQQVLGQGPQFIFQYYEKEERGRGNFPDRFSARQFPNYSSELNVNALLLGDSALYLCASSSGTGNEKLFFGSGTQLSVL.

The gene calls are TRBV9 and TRBJ2-5, with 10 bases lining up with TRBD1. The ends lost 0 bases at V and 4 bases at J; junction bases unmatched: 3. CDR3 length: 15 residues. Germline V gene data show CDR1 as SGDLS and CDR2 as YYNGEE. The CDR3 nucleotides are TGTGCCAGCAGCGTAGGGCGGACAGGGGGAGAGACCCAGTACTTC. Protein: CASSVGRTGGETQYF.

This CDR3 reads CASSPRDRVMHEQFF. CDR3 bases: TGTGCCAGCTCACCCCGGGACAGGGTTATGCATGAGCAGTTCTTC. V and J are TRBV18 and TRBJ2-1, with 9 nucleotides matching TRBD1. V lost 3 bases, J lost 8 bases, and 8 bases stayed unmatched. The germline gives CDR1 KGHSH, CDR2 LQKENI. The CDR3 runs 15 residues.

This clone has only a few counts. This rearrangement joins TRBV4-3 to TRBJ2-1; 13 positions agree with TRBD2. Losses at the gene ends were 0 bases for V and 0 bases for J; bases not matched to a gene: 8. There are 20 residues in the CDR3. Germline assignment: CDR1 LGHNA and CDR2 YSLEER. CDR3 sequence: CASSQDMGLAGISSYNEQFF. CDR3 bases: TGCGCCAGCAGCCAAGATATGGGACTAGCGGGGATTAGCTCCTACAATGAGCAGTTCTTC.

The rearrangement links TRBV6-1 to TRBJ2-7; 7 positions match TRBD2. This CDR3 is built from 16 residues. Per the germline V gene, CDR1 is MNHNS and CDR2 is SASEGT. The V segment lost 8 bases and the J segment 2 bases; nucleotides outside the gene matches: 15. The CDR3: CASCVWAGVGTYEQYF. The CDR3, as DNA: TGTGCCAGCTGTGTTTGGGCGGGAGTAGGGACCTACGAGCAGTACTTC.